Sequencing of this TCR beta chain was carried out in a study of blood T cells in healthy people across ages. Note on this clonotype: No antigen is known for it.

A second about 6 to 11 cycle PCR used barcoded and J-beta primers. TCRdb recomputed calls from the 5' RACE reads with MiXCR, one row per CDR3 protein. In the table there are 1.5 million to 2 million distinct CDR3 sequences, approximately 50% of which are singletons. General study points: Diversity was higher, and naive CD4+ cells more numerous, in long-lived donors than in aged donors.

Germline V gives CDR1 MNHNS, CDR2 SASEGT. Germline trimming cut 6 bases from V and 4 bases from J; bases unmatched to any gene: 5. The length of the CDR3 is 14 residues. The sequence came from a woman aged 40 to 49 in good health. The sequencing input was blood. The gene calls are TRBV6-1 and TRBJ2-7; 11 nucleotides line up with TRBD1. The DNA of the CDR3 is TGTGCCAGCAGGACCGGGACAGGGGGTTACGAGCAGTACTTC. Amino acids: CASRTGTGGYEQYF.